This T cell receptor (beta chain) was sequenced in a study of cytomegalovirus exposure and HLA in healthy donors. General study points: In vitro work confirmed that a few CMV-associated chains recognize CMV antigens. Reportedly, diagnosis of cytomegalovirus status by the classifier showed high specificity and sensitivity.

Worth noting for this clone: No antigen is known for it.

Primers for the PCR totalled 60 Vbeta and 13 Jbeta. The assay was immunoSEQ multiplex PCR, and TCRdb's table has in-frame clones only and misses some. The sample holds more than 100,000 clones, roughly 89% seen once. Sequencing was carried out using PBMCs. This receptor was identified in a woman in her 30s in good health and CMV-seronegative.

The CDR3 DNA reads as TGTGCCAGCAGCCCGGTAGGAGGGCGAGGCTACACCTTC. Translation gives CASSPVGGRGYTF. The rearrangement joins TRBV28 to TRBJ1-2; D call uncertain. The CDR3 loop spans 13 amino acids. Germline CDR1 is MDHEN and CDR2 is SYDVKM. Trimming left V 6 bases short and J 8 bases short, with 16 bases between.